This is a list of T cell receptor beta chains from one sample in a study of blood T cell repertoires in COVID-19. Sequenced by immunoSEQ multiplex PCR; TCRdb stores in-frame clones only, minus some. This sample has about 50,000 clones; more than 75% occur once, and the top ten carry less than 20%. The sequenced sample was peripheral blood. These receptors all stem from a human donor with active COVID-19. The donor label of this sample is uncertain. The CDR3 runs from the conserved cysteine through the conserved F or W. The D gene is left open where the match is weak. Part of the rows lack a size; the others show once, few, many or a class for expanded clones.

v_gene: TRBV19
abundance: NA
j_gene: TRBJ1-1
d_gene: TRBD1
CDR3nt: TGTGCCAGTAGTACCAACAGGGGGCGAACTGAAGCTTTCTTT
CDR3aa: CASSTNRGRTEAFF

v_gene: TRBV5-6
abundance: NA
j_gene: TRBJ2-5
d_gene: TRBD1
CDR3nt: TGTGCCAGCAGCTTGGACAGGGGGCGCGGATCTTCGGTGCTTGAGACCCAGTACTTC
CDR3aa: CASSLDRGRGSSVLETQYF

v_gene: TRBV7-2
abundance: NA
j_gene: TRBJ2-1
d_gene: NA
CDR3nt: TGTGCCAGCAGTCAGGCGGGGGCGGTTGTAAATGAGCAGTTCTTC
CDR3aa: CASSQAGAVVNEQFF

v_gene: TRBV29-1
abundance: NA
j_gene: TRBJ1-5
d_gene: NA
CDR3nt: TGCAGCGTTGTATTAGGGGTCAATCAGCCCCAGCATTTT
CDR3aa: CSVVLGVNQPQHF

v_gene: TRBV19
abundance: NA
j_gene: TRBJ1-2
d_gene: TRBD1
CDR3nt: TGTGCCAGTAGTACCACAGGGGACTATGGCTACACCTTC
CDR3aa: CASSTTGDYGYTF

v_gene: TRBV5-1
abundance: NA
j_gene: TRBJ2-5
d_gene: NA
CDR3nt: TGCGCCAGCAGCTCGGGATTAACCGGAGAGACCCAGTACTTC
CDR3aa: CASSSGLTGETQYF

v_gene: TRBV4-1
abundance: NA
j_gene: TRBJ1-2
d_gene: NA
CDR3nt: TGCGCCAGCAGCCAAGTAGCCAGAAACTATGGCTACACCTTC
CDR3aa: CASSQVARNYGYTF

v_gene: TRBV2
abundance: NA
j_gene: TRBJ2-7
d_gene: TRBD1
CDR3nt: TGTGCCAGCAGTGAAAACAGGGGTCCAGCCTACGAGCAGTACTTC
CDR3aa: CASSENRGPAYEQYF

v_gene: TRBV6-6
abundance: NA
j_gene: TRBJ1-2
d_gene: TRBD1
CDR3nt: TGTGCCAGCAGTTTTTGGACAGGGGAAGGAGAAGGCTACACCTTC
CDR3aa: CASSFWTGEGEGYTF

v_gene: TRBV7-6
abundance: once
j_gene: TRBJ2-7
d_gene: NA
CDR3nt: TGTGCCAGCAGCCCCGGGGTCTTCGCCTCGGGCGAGCAGTACTTC
CDR3aa: CASSPGVFASGEQYF

v_gene: TRBV4-3
abundance: NA
j_gene: TRBJ1-5
d_gene: TRBD1
CDR3nt: TGCGCCAGCAGCCAAGACCAAGGGACAGCGGATCAGCCCCAGCATTTT
CDR3aa: CASSQDQGTADQPQHF

v_gene: TRBV29-1
abundance: NA
j_gene: TRBJ2-1
d_gene: NA
CDR3nt: TGCAGCGCCCCCTTGGGAGCTTCGGACAATGAGCAGTTCTTC
CDR3aa: CSAPLGASDNEQFF

v_gene: TRBV3-1/TRBV3-2
abundance: NA
j_gene: TRBJ1-2
d_gene: NA
CDR3nt: TGTGCCAGCAGCCAAGGGGACATGTATGGCTACACCTTC
CDR3aa: CASSQGDMYGYTF

v_gene: TRBV7-7
abundance: once
j_gene: TRBJ2-7
d_gene: NA
CDR3nt: TGTGCTAGCAGCTTGGGGTCCGCTAGCTTCCACGAGCAGTACTTC
CDR3aa: CASSLGSASFHEQYF

v_gene: TRBV5-1
abundance: NA
j_gene: TRBJ1-1
d_gene: NA
CDR3nt: TGCGCCAGCAGCTTACAGATTAACACTGAAGCTTTCTTT
CDR3aa: CASSLQINTEAFF

v_gene: TRBV9
abundance: NA
j_gene: TRBJ1-1
d_gene: TRBD1
CDR3nt: TGTGCCAGCAGCCCAGGGACAGGTGAAGCTTTCTTT
CDR3aa: CASSPGTGEAFF

v_gene: TRBV5-1
abundance: NA
j_gene: TRBJ2-1
d_gene: TRBD2
CDR3nt: TGCGCCAGCAGCTTGGGCGGGGGGTCGTACAATGAGCAGTTCTTC
CDR3aa: CASSLGGGSYNEQFF

v_gene: TRBV7-9
abundance: NA
j_gene: TRBJ2-1
d_gene: NA
CDR3nt: TGTGCCAGCAGCCTCGGACAGAGTCTAATCAATGAGCAGTTCTTC
CDR3aa: CASSLGQSLINEQFF

v_gene: TRBV10-1
abundance: NA
j_gene: TRBJ2-7
d_gene: TRBD1
CDR3nt: TGCGCCAGCCCTGGGACAGGGTCTCAGAGGGGCAACGAGCAGTACTTC
CDR3aa: CASPGTGSQRGNEQYF

v_gene: TRBV10-3
abundance: NA
j_gene: TRBJ2-1
d_gene: TRBD2
CDR3nt: TGTGCCACCACTAAGCGGGGGGAATACAATGAGCAGTTCTTC
CDR3aa: CATTKRGEYNEQFF

v_gene: TRBV7-8
abundance: NA
j_gene: TRBJ1-2
d_gene: NA
CDR3nt: TGTGCCAGCAGCTTAGCGCGTTTTAACAGCAAAAACTATGGCTACACCTTC
CDR3aa: CASSLARFNSKNYGYTF

v_gene: TRBV19
abundance: NA
j_gene: TRBJ1-5
d_gene: NA
CDR3nt: TGTGCCAGTGGCTTGCAGGGTGCGATTATCGGCAATCAGCCCCAGCATTTT
CDR3aa: CASGLQGAIIGNQPQHF

v_gene: TRBV5-5
abundance: NA
j_gene: TRBJ1-3
d_gene: NA
CDR3nt: TGTGCCAGCAGCCCCCTAACGACAGTTAACTCTGGAAACACCATATATTTT
CDR3aa: CASSPLTTVNSGNTIYF

v_gene: TRBV12-3/TRBV12-4
abundance: once
j_gene: TRBJ2-7
d_gene: NA
CDR3nt: TGTGCCAGCAGTTTAGCTAGCGGCGAGCAGTACTTC
CDR3aa: CASSLASGEQYF

v_gene: TRBV21-1
abundance: NA
j_gene: TRBJ2-7
d_gene: NA
CDR3nt: TGTGCCAGCAGCAAAGATGCCGGGAGGAAGAGGGAGCAGTACTTC
CDR3aa: CASSKDAGRKREQYF

v_gene: TRBV19
abundance: NA
j_gene: TRBJ1-1
d_gene: NA
CDR3nt: TGTGCCAGTAGTATTCCAGGGTCTGCCCTGAGCACTGAAGCTTTCTTT
CDR3aa: CASSIPGSALSTEAFF

v_gene: TRBV7-7
abundance: NA
j_gene: TRBJ2-5
d_gene: NA
CDR3nt: TGTGCTAGCAGCTTGACTCCACAGGTAGAGACCCAGTACTTC
CDR3aa: CASSLTPQVETQYF

v_gene: TRBV5-4
abundance: NA
j_gene: TRBJ1-3
d_gene: TRBD1
CDR3nt: TGTGCCAGCAGCAAAGACAGGGGCGGTGGAAACACCATATATTTT
CDR3aa: CASSKDRGGGNTIYF

v_gene: TRBV6-5
abundance: NA
j_gene: TRBJ1-2
d_gene: NA
CDR3nt: TGTGCCGGATGGGGCCAGGGCAGCCTTAACTATGGCTACACCTTC
CDR3aa: CAGWGQGSLNYGYTF

v_gene: TRBV5-1
abundance: NA
j_gene: TRBJ2-3
d_gene: TRBD1
CDR3nt: TGCGCCAGCAGCTTGGGGCAGGGGGTCCCAGATACGCAGTATTTT
CDR3aa: CASSLGQGVPDTQYF

v_gene: TRBV9
abundance: NA
j_gene: TRBJ2-2
d_gene: NA
CDR3nt: TGTGCCAGCAGCGCGGTGACTAGTTGGACCGGGGAGCTGTTTTTT
CDR3aa: CASSAVTSWTGELFF

v_gene: TRBV4-1
abundance: NA
j_gene: TRBJ2-3
d_gene: NA
CDR3nt: TGCGCCAGCAGTCGACAGACCTTGACAGATACGCAGTATTTT
CDR3aa: CASSRQTLTDTQYF

v_gene: TRBV18
abundance: NA
j_gene: TRBJ2-1
d_gene: NA
CDR3nt: TGTGCCAGCTCACCAGCGAACAGGGTAGGCGAGCAGTTCTTC
CDR3aa: CASSPANRVGEQFF

v_gene: TRBV7-8
abundance: NA
j_gene: TRBJ2-7
d_gene: NA
CDR3nt: TGTGCCAGCGGGCCCCCCGGGGGGCCCTACGAGCAGTACTTC
CDR3aa: CASGPPGGPYEQYF

v_gene: TRBV5-1
abundance: NA
j_gene: TRBJ1-4
d_gene: NA
CDR3nt: TGCGCCAGCAGACACATACCCCAAGGGGGAGATCAGGAAAAACTGTTTTTT
CDR3aa: CASRHIPQGGDQEKLFF

v_gene: TRBV11-2
abundance: NA
j_gene: TRBJ2-1
d_gene: TRBD2
CDR3nt: TGTGCCAGCAGCTCCAGACTAGCGCCACAATACAATGAGCAGTTCTTC
CDR3aa: CASSSRLAPQYNEQFF

v_gene: TRBV6-5
abundance: NA
j_gene: TRBJ2-2
d_gene: TRBD2
CDR3nt: TGTGCCAGCAGTTACAGGGCGGGGGGGCCGACCGGGGAGCTGTTTTTT
CDR3aa: CASSYRAGGPTGELFF

v_gene: TRBV6-5
abundance: NA
j_gene: TRBJ2-7
d_gene: TRBD2
CDR3nt: TGTGCCAGCAGTTACTCTGTGGGGGGGACCTACGAGCAGTACTTC
CDR3aa: CASSYSVGGTYEQYF

v_gene: TRBV19
abundance: NA
j_gene: TRBJ1-1
d_gene: NA
CDR3nt: TGTGCCAGCTCCCCGACAGTGAACACTGAAGCTTTCTTT
CDR3aa: CASSPTVNTEAFF

v_gene: TRBV5-1
abundance: NA
j_gene: TRBJ2-2
d_gene: NA
CDR3nt: TGCGCCAGCAGCGGGGCTGGCCTCGACACCGGGGAGCTGTTTTTT
CDR3aa: CASSGAGLDTGELFF

v_gene: TRBV14
abundance: NA
j_gene: TRBJ1-1
d_gene: NA
CDR3nt: TGTGCCTGCCACAGGGAAGTGAACACTGAAGCTTTCTTT
CDR3aa: CACHREVNTEAFF

v_gene: TRBV4-3
abundance: NA
j_gene: TRBJ2-2
d_gene: NA
CDR3nt: TGCGCCAGCAGCCAAGAAAGGGGGAACACCGGGGAGCTGTTTTTT
CDR3aa: CASSQERGNTGELFF

v_gene: TRBV9
abundance: NA
j_gene: TRBJ2-5
d_gene: NA
CDR3nt: TGTGCCAGCAGCGTAGCCCCGTCAGGCGCCCAGGAGACCCAGTACTTC
CDR3aa: CASSVAPSGAQETQYF

v_gene: TRBV7-9
abundance: NA
j_gene: TRBJ2-2
d_gene: TRBD1
CDR3nt: TGTGCCAGCAGCTTAGACCAGGGGGCTTATGACACCGGGGAGCTGTTTTTT
CDR3aa: CASSLDQGAYDTGELFF

v_gene: TRBV19
abundance: NA
j_gene: TRBJ2-3
d_gene: TRBD1
CDR3nt: TGTGCCAGTAGTATCGCAGGGGGCAGAACGCAGTATTTT
CDR3aa: CASSIAGGRTQYF

v_gene: TRBV18
abundance: NA
j_gene: TRBJ2-7
d_gene: TRBD1
CDR3nt: TGTGCCAGCTCAATCAGGGGGCAGGGCTCCTACGAGCAGTACTTC
CDR3aa: CASSIRGQGSYEQYF

v_gene: TRBV2
abundance: NA
j_gene: TRBJ1-1
d_gene: NA
CDR3nt: TGTGCCAGCAGGACCGGACTCGCGAGGGGGACTGAAGCTTTCTTT
CDR3aa: CASRTGLARGTEAFF

v_gene: TRBV2
abundance: NA
j_gene: TRBJ2-1
d_gene: TRBD1
CDR3nt: TGTGCCAGCGGACAGGACCAAGCAGCTGAGCAGTTCTTC
CDR3aa: CASGQDQAAEQFF

v_gene: TRBV19
abundance: NA
j_gene: TRBJ1-1
d_gene: TRBD1
CDR3nt: TGTGCCAGTAGTACACAACAGGGGATCGGGGCTGAAGCTTTCTTT
CDR3aa: CASSTQQGIGAEAFF

v_gene: TRBV7-9
abundance: NA
j_gene: TRBJ2-1
d_gene: NA
CDR3nt: TGTGCCAGCAGCTTAACAGGGAGTACCCCCAATGAGCAGTTCTTC
CDR3aa: CASSLTGSTPNEQFF

v_gene: TRBV13
abundance: NA
j_gene: TRBJ2-3
d_gene: TRBD2
CDR3nt: TGTGCCAGCAGCTTAGGGGCTAGCGGGGCGGGGACAGATACGCAGTATTTT
CDR3aa: CASSLGASGAGTDTQYF